This T cell receptor (beta chain) was observed in a study of T cell repertoires in cytomegalovirus infection. V was shortened by 2 bases and J by 4 bases, with 17 bases between the two germline ends. Germline V gives CDR1 MNHEY, CDR2 SMNVEV (reference sequence). The CDR3 totals 17 residues. TCRdb re-analysed the reads in MiXCR, keeping a single row per CDR3 protein. The sample has around 710,000 distinct CDR3 sequences; roughly 29% are singletons. Study-level points and caveats: Clonotype analysis showed dominance of the ex vivo response by HLA-C-restricted CMV-specific TCR beta clonotypes.

Concerning this clonotype itself: Its target is unknown.

The TCR was taken from a human donor in good health (CMV status not recorded). Some clones in this sample may be carry-over from other donors' samples. J is TRBJ1-4 and V is TRBV27, with D perhaps matching TRBD1 (6 bases). The sample in question was cultured CD8+ T cells from PBMCs, obtained from culture after CMV antigen stimulation. The CDR3 nucleotides read TGTGCCAGCAGTTTACAACAATACAGGGCTAATAATGAAAAACTGTTTTTT. Its translation is CASSLQQYRANNEKLFF.